The entry below gives a single TCR beta chain sequence along with its context. V lost 4 bases, J lost 5 bases, and 8 bases stayed unmatched. This CDR3 region has 15 residues. In germline, CDR1 is SGHAT, CDR2 FQNNGV. The repertoire was sequenced with immunoSEQ multiplex PCR; TCRdb's copy has only in-frame clones and lacks some. The sample has about 35,000 clones; around four fifths are singletons. The data were taken from a study of blood T cell repertoires in COVID-19. Study background: In each case, the material was cDNA or gDNA derived from T cells, B-cell-depleted T cells, or PBMCs.

Sequenced input: peripheral blood. The V gene is TRBV11-2, the J gene TRBJ2-1; 7 bases match TRBD2. This TCR came from a middle-aged man with acute or convalescent COVID-19. For the CDR3, the DNA is TGTGCCAGCAGCTCCCAAGCGGGATCTAACAATGAGCAGTTCTTC. It specifies CASSSQAGSNNEQFF.